This T cell receptor (beta chain) came from a study of cytomegalovirus exposure and HLA in healthy donors (dated by TCRdb to the late 2010s). For the wider study: According to an earlier analysis of several hundred of the donors, about 190 million T cells yielded 90 million to 140 million unique TCR beta sequences and about 300 Gb of sequence data. In addition to the first cohort of roughly 700 subjects, a separate validation cohort of 120 different subjects was used. Roughly 5 DR-DQ haplotypes were treated as single units for association and clustering because of strong linkage in the cohort. Donor age, sex, ethnicity and CMV serostatus were compiled alongside the repertoire data. An early release that covered some 640 HLA-typed donors contained 300 to 350 gigabases of sequencing data and about 84 million unique TCR sequences. A later analysis re-examined previously published TCR beta repertoires from 610 or so donors and added high-resolution HLA genotyping to investigate patterns of TCR occurrence. The study profiled the T cell repertoires of hundreds of subjects by immunosequencing and related them to cytomegalovirus serostatus. The aim of the study was to test whether cataloging public T cell receptors could identify signatures of past pathogen exposure. Genome-wide SNP genotypes for about three fifths of the roughly 700 donors were used in a later genetic analysis, which treated that subset as a discovery cohort. The genetic ancestry cluster associated with self-reported Caucasian donors included 81% of the roughly 380 genotyped donors. An earlier analysis of 587 of the donors used high-throughput TCR beta sequencing to judge whether each TCR beta V gene segment behaved as functional or pseudogenic. The number of donors typed differed by locus, with about 629-630 for A, B, C, DRB1 and DQB1, around 500 for DQA1, 600 to 610 for DPA1, and some 440 for DPB1. On average, roughly 240,000 unique TCR beta nucleotide sequences were sequenced per donor among about 400 genotyped donors of the cohort, with 15% to 20% of those sequences being non-productive. High-throughput TCR immunosequencing, statistical association of individual TCRs with disease status, and machine learning were combined to predict cytomegalovirus infection status. Class I and class II HLA loci were covered by the typing at four-digit resolution. Rather than drawing on any new phenotypic data, the later analysis identified candidate immune exposures from TCR beta sequences and the way those sequences occurred across donors. All discovery cohort repertoires had been generated using a single sequencing platform. Here is what the overall study found, with its caveats: When HLA alleles, especially DR and DQ, strongly co-occurred, TCR associations were difficult to assign to individual alleles. In a later analysis, HLA-associated TCR beta chains were found to be more clonally expanded and to have lower generation probabilities than equally common non-associated chains. CMV serostatus was the only immune exposure information available for the cohort. Broadly in line with IMGT annotations, most TCR beta V segments showed up in productive rearrangements about 87% or about 30% of the time in an earlier analysis of approximately 640 of the donors. Presence/absence analyses assumed roughly uniform sequencing depth across donors, an assumption that may not hold. A few of the identified cytomegalovirus-associated TCR beta chains were confirmed in vitro to be specific for cytomegalovirus antigens. In a later analysis, the rate of TCR association differed among HLA loci, with DRB1 alleles having the most associated TCRs and HLA-C alleles having the fewest. The study gave a list of under 200 TCR beta chains associated with cytomegalovirus. The classifier was reported to diagnose cytomegalovirus status with high specificity and sensitivity in both the original cohort and the validation cohort. Because the 87-base-pair reads could not distinguish some IMGT-functional V segments, including TRBV6-2 and TRBV6-3, those segments were excluded. The earlier analysis of about 600 of the donors excluded seventeen rarely observed V segments, including chromosome 9 orphons, because counts were too low. Most TCR sequences were observed very rarely across donors, whereas some public TCRs were present in many individuals. In a later analysis, several top co-occurrence clusters were reported to appear linked to parvovirus B19, influenza, CMV and Epstein-Barr virus. The cohort was sequenced for TCR beta chains only, and without alpha or paired-chain data the features that could be detected were limited. HLA typing was unavailable for some donors at each locus, so association tests used only the typed subset. It was suggested by the authors that the approach could potentially be generalized to other disease states and immunological phenotypes. A later analysis found that most CMV-associated TCR beta chains appeared HLA-restricted, with HLA associations seemingly driven largely by CMV exposure. A later genetic analysis associated a missense DCLRE1C variant with V-gene and J-gene trimming of TCR beta chains, and an independent cohort replicated the association. A cluster of highly shared sequence variants was judged likely to represent a technical artifact of the sequencing pipeline. At a false discovery rate of 0.05, a later analysis linked around 15,000 TCR beta sequences to specific HLA alleles. A further reported finding was that TCR beta sequences accurately predicted the HLA-A and HLA-B alleles for most subjects in the first cohort. Correlated functional status among segregating V segments might be attributable to linkage disequilibrium, but an unknown experimental factor could not be ruled out. In a later genetic analysis, fewer N-insertions in productive TCRs were reported among donors in an Asian-associated ancestry cluster than the approximately 710-donor mean.

The trim is 3 bases for V and 4 bases for J, with a gap of 9 bases between the germline ends. Taken from cysteine to phenylalanine, the CDR3 has 14 residues. CDR3 DNA only is kept here, 42 bases in frame from base 1. The CDR1 and CDR2 encoded by the germline V gene (reference sequence) are PRHDT and FYEKMQ. In the case of this clone: The antigen it binds to is not known. No much larger clone exists at a distance of one base, and base qualities are not known.

The cohort comprised 710 or so healthy bone marrow donors. At the time of sampling, all cohort members were nominally healthy, though unrecorded immune exposures were likely present. The donor tested CMV seropositive and was one of the 289 seropositive cohort members. Each donor provided a peripheral blood sample, and peripheral blood mononuclear cells were used for TCR beta sequencing. Genomic DNA was extracted from the blood cell samples with the Qiagen DNeasy Blood Extraction Kit. Libraries were constructed by the immunoSEQ multiplex PCR assay. For the multiplex PCR, a mixture combining 60 forward primers for TCR Vbeta segments and 13 reverse primers for TCR Jbeta segments was used. A multiplex PCR assay on genomic DNA amplified the CDR3 region of rearranged TCR beta genes. The amplified TCR beta libraries were sequenced on the Illumina HiSeq System as 87-base-pair reads. Under the source paper's analysis protocol: A later analysis tallied some 79 million unique TCR beta chains across the 666 repertoires, and around 12 million of those chains were shared by two or more donors. A nearest-neighbor algorithm error-corrected the raw reads and collapsed the reads into unique sequences, merging closely related sequences to remove PCR and sequencing errors. CDR3 sequences were aligned to IMGT reference sequences to assign V, D and J gene segments. For a sequence to be retained, a match of at least six nucleotides to both a V gene segment and a J gene segment was required. A rearrangement was called productive if the CDR3 had no stop codons and remained in frame with V and J, and every other rearrangement was called non-productive. Following IMGT convention, CDR3 was defined as the stretch from the second conserved V-encoded cysteine up to the conserved J-encoded phenylalanine. The earlier analysis of 500 to 600 of the donors excluded sequences that lacked an unambiguous match to a single V gene segment. In an earlier analysis of several hundred of the donors, a V segment was called functional when productive rearrangements were above 56.7%, and segregating when the standard deviation between donors exceeded 5%. A statistical classification framework was developed to diagnose cytomegalovirus status using the catalog of TCR beta chain sequences. In a later analysis, TCR nucleotide sequences were compared against IMGT/GENE-DB human TR gene sequences so that V and J genes could be assigned. In a later analysis, CDR3 sequences and most-parsimonious VDJ recombination scenarios were assigned using the TCRdist pipeline. In a later analysis, each TCR beta chain was defined by its CDR3 amino acid sequence together with its V-gene family, and reads lacking a unique V-gene family were excluded. A later analysis removed 550 to 700 highly shared, low-generation-probability nucleotide sequences to deal with suspected cross-contamination and a sequencing artifact. A later analysis calculated a clonal expansion index for each public chain from normalized within-repertoire ranks of inferred template counts. In a later analysis, generation probabilities were computed using a VDJ recombination model fitted to out-of-frame rearrangements, and the results were checked against IGoR. A later analysis scored TCR-TCR, TCR-HLA and TCR-CMV co-occurrence with hypergeometric tests, applying a repertoire-size bias correction to TCR pairs. A later analysis estimated false discovery rates by permuting HLA or CMV assignments 20 times. A later analysis grouped co-occurring TCRs with DBSCAN, adding TCRdist sequence similarity when clustering within HLA-allele-positive subsets. Repertoires with fewer than 30,000 or more than 120,000 public chains were left out of co-occurrence clustering, as were roughly five repertoires with anomalous nucleotide sharing. What TCRdb holds here is the immuneACCESS table cut down to in-frame rearrangements. Part of the clones is not present; checked against another copy, under half of the missing clones reflect an unresolved V gene, and the others are unexplained. The V and J calls and clone size are taken from that table; D and trimming were inferred from the DNA. Within this sample are 150,000 to 200,000 clones, with roughly an eighth of them counted one time only. The ten largest clones represent roughly 7.7% of the sample.

Sequencing used PBMCs. This receptor was identified in a man aged 45-60 years in good health and CMV-seropositive. Recombination linked TRBV13 to TRBJ1-4; the D gene cannot be resolved reliably. CDR3 reads: CASSFPGSNEKLFF. The nucleotides read TGTGCCAGCAGCTTCCCAGGAAGTAATGAAAAACTGTTTTTT.